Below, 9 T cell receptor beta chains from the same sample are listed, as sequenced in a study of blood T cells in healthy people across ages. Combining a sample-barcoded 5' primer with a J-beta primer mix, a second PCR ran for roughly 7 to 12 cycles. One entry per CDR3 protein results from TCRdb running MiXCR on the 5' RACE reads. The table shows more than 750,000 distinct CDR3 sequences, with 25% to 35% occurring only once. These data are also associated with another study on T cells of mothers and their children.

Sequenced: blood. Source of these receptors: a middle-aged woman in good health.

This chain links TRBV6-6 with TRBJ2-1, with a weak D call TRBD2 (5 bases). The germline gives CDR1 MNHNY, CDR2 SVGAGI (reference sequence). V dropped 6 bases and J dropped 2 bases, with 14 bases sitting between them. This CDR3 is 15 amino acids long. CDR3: CASRPGLGTYNEQFF. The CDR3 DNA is TGTGCCAGCAGGCCCGGACTCGGTACCTACAATGAGCAGTTCTTC.

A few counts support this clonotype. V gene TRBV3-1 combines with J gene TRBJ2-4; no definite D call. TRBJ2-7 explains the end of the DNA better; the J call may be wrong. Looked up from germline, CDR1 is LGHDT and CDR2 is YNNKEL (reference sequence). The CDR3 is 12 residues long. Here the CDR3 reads CASSSRRDEQYF. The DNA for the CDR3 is TGTGCCAGCAGCTCGCGACGGGACGAGCAGTACTTC.

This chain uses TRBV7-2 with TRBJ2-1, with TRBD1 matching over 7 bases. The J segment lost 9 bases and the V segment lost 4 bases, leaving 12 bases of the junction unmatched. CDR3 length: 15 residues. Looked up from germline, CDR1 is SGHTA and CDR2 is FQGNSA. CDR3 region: CASSSPASTGTEQFF. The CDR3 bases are TGTGCCAGCAGCTCCCCAGCCTCGACAGGGACTGAGCAGTTCTTC.

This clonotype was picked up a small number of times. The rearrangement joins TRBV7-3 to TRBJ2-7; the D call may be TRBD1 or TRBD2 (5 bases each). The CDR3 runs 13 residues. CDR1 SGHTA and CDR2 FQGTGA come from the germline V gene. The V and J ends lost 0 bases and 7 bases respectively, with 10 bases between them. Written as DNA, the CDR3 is TGTGCCAGCAGCTTAACGGGACGCGCGGAGCAGTACTTC. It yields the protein CASSLTGRAEQYF. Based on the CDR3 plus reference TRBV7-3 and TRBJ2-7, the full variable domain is GAGVSQTPSNKVTEKGKYVELRCDPISGHTALYWYRQSLGQGPEFLIYFQGTGAADDSGLPNDRFFAVRPEGSVSTLKIQRTERGDSAVYLCASSLTGRAEQYFGPGTRLTVT.

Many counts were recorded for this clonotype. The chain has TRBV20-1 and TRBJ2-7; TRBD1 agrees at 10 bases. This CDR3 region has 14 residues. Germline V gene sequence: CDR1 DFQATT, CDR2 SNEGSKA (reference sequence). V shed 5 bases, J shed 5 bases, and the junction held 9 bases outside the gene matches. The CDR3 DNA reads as TGCAGTGCTTTCCCGGGACAGGGGATCCACGAGCAGTACTTC. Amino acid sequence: CSAFPGQGIHEQYF.

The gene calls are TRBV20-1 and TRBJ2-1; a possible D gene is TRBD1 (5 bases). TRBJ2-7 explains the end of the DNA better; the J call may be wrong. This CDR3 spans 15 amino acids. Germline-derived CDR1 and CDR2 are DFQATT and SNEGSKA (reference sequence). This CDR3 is CSAPTGGAGYNEQYF. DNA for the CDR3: TGCAGTGCTCCCACAGGTGGGGCCGGCTACAATGAGCAGTACTTC.

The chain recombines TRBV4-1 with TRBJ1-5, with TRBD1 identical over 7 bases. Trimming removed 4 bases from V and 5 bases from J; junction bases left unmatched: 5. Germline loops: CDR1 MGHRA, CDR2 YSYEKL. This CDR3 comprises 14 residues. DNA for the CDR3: TGCGCCAGCAGCCTCACAGGGGTTGATCAGCCCCAGCATTTT. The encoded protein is CASSLTGVDQPQHF.

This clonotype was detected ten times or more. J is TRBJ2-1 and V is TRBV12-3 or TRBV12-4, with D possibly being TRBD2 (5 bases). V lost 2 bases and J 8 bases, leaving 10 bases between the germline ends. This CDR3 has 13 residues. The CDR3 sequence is CASSLTGVDEQFF. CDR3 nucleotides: TGTGCCAGCAGTTTAACCGGGGTGGATGAGCAGTTCTTC.

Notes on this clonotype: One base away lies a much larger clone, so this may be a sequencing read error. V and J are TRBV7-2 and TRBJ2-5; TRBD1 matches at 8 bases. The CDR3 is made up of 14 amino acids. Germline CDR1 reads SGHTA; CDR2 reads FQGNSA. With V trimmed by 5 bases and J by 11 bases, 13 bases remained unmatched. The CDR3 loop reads CASSRTGTDNEQYF. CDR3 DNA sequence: TGTGCCAGCAGCCGGACAGGGACGGACAATGAGCAGTACTTC.